This T cell receptor (beta chain) was recovered during a study of CD8 T cells in Susac syndrome. V shed 6 bases, J shed 2 bases, and the junction held 13 bases outside the gene matches. The CDR3 is 19 residues long. CDR1 MNHEY and CDR2 SVGEGT come from the germline V gene. The RNA, about 0.5 to 1 ug, was put through reverse transcription using random hexamers. TCRdb used MiXCR to reprocess the immunoSEQ multiplex PCR reads, holding one entry per CDR3 protein. This sample yields about 200,000 distinct CDR3 sequences, of which 90% to 95% are seen a single time; around 0.085% belongs to the top ten. The TCR was taken from a human donor with Susac syndrome. This sequence joins TRBV6-2 or TRBV6-3 and TRBJ2-3; 14 bases match TRBD2. The source material was CD4+ T cells from PBMCs. CDR3 protein: CASSHRRLAGGPLTDTQYF. The CDR3, as DNA: TGTGCCAGCAGCCATCGCCGACTAGCGGGGGGGCCTCTCACAGATACGCAGTATTTT.